Listed below are T cell receptor beta chains from one sample, sequenced in a study of technical replicates of blood from several donors. The method was immunoSEQ multiplex PCR; TCRdb's version includes in-frame clones alone and lacks a portion of them. Of around 79,000 clones in the sample, roughly 94% were seen once. The material sequenced was T cells isolated from PBMCs. The source is a human donor in good health. Both conserved end residues are part of each CDR3. A D gene is named only where the DNA matches it firmly. Clone size appears in some rows only: once, few, many, or a class for an expanded clone.

j_call clone_size d_call v_call cdr3_aa cdr3_nt
TRBJ1-4 . TRBD1 TRBV18 CASSPGTGFSEKLFF TGTGCCAGCTCACCAGGGACAGGGTTCAGTGAAAAACTGTTTTTT
TRBJ1-2 . . TRBV19 CASSMTNYGYTF TGTGCCAGTAGTATGACAAACTATGGCTACACCTTC
TRBJ2-2 . . TRBV27 CASSLSGDGELFF TGTGCCAGCAGTTTATCCGGAGACGGGGAGCTGTTTTTT
TRBJ1-5 . . TRBV1 CTSSQDFHGGRNQPQHF TGCACCAGCAGCCAAGACTTTCATGGGGGGAGGAATCAGCCCCAGCATTTT
TRBJ1-5 . TRBD1 TRBV2 CASSQRQGSNQPQHF TGTGCCAGCAGCCAGAGACAGGGTAGCAATCAGCCCCAGCATTTT
TRBJ2-2 . TRBD1 TRBV29-1 CSATVGTDTGELFF TGCAGCGCTACCGTCGGGACAGACACCGGGGAGCTGTTTTTT
TRBJ2-2 . TRBD1 TRBV7-3 CASSLQGATYTGELFF TGTGCCAGCAGCTTACAGGGGGCGACGTACACCGGGGAGCTGTTTTTT
TRBJ2-1 . TRBD1 TRBV2 CASSELGQRVNSEQFF TGTGCCAGCAGTGAATTGGGACAGAGGGTTAATAGTGAGCAGTTCTTC
TRBJ1-1 . . TRBV6-1 CASAGGVEAFF TGTGCCAGTGCGGGGGGGGTTGAAGCTTTCTTT
TRBJ2-2 . TRBD1 TRBV13 CASSSQGARTGELFF TGTGCCAGCAGCTCACAGGGGGCGCGGACCGGGGAGCTGTTTTTT
TRBJ2-1 . TRBD2 TRBV6-6 CASSSRGEVNEQFF TGTGCCAGCAGTTCTCGGGGGGAGGTCAATGAGCAGTTCTTC
TRBJ2-7 . TRBD2 TRBV29-1 CSVRTSGTYEQYF TGCAGCGTCCGGACTAGCGGAACCTACGAGCAGTACTTC
TRBJ2-5 . . TRBV6-4 CASSRDLQETQYF TGTGCCAGCAGTCGGGACTTACAAGAGACCCAGTACTTC
TRBJ2-7 . . TRBV6-5 CASSYGEYGGGEQYF TGTGCCAGCAGTTATGGGGAATACGGGGGAGGCGAGCAGTACTTC
TRBJ1-1 . . TRBV9 CASSVASLTGSDTEAFF TGTGCCAGCAGCGTCGCGAGCCTTACAGGGTCGGACACTGAAGCTTTCTTT
TRBJ2-3 . TRBD1 TRBV25-1 CASSQGGTIDTQYF TGTGCCAGCTCACAGGGGGGTACTATTGATACGCAGTATTTT
TRBJ2-7 . TRBD1 TRBV19 CASSMDRESFREQYF TGTGCCAGTAGTATGGACAGGGAGTCCTTTCGCGAGCAGTACTTC
TRBJ2-1 . TRBD2 TRBV14 CASSLSGRYEQFF TGTGCCAGCAGCCTTAGCGGGAGGTATGAGCAGTTCTTC
TRBJ1-5 . TRBD1 TRBV28 CASSWGTGMNNQPQHF TGTGCCAGCAGTTGGGGGACAGGGATGAATAATCAGCCCCAGCATTTT
TRBJ2-1 . . TRBV18 CASSPSDSVNEQFF TGTGCCAGCTCACCATCAGACAGCGTCAATGAGCAGTTCTTC
TRBJ1-3 once . TRBV7-9 CASSFAGGSGNTIYF TGTGCCAGCAGCTTCGCCGGGGGCTCTGGAAACACCATATATTTT
TRBJ1-4 . TRBD1 TRBV6-6 CASSTSQGATEKLFF TGTGCCAGCAGTACCTCACAGGGGGCTACCGAAAAACTGTTTTTT
TRBJ2-7 . TRBD1 TRBV13 CASTWDRGEQYF TGTGCCAGCACCTGGGACAGGGGCGAGCAGTACTTC
TRBJ1-1 . TRBD1 TRBV10-3 CAISGQGHTEAFF TGTGCCATCAGTGGACAGGGGCACACTGAAGCTTTCTTT
TRBJ2-1 once . TRBV7-3 CASSLRHGSGYNEQFF TGTGCCAGCAGCTTAAGGCACGGGAGTGGGTACAATGAGCAGTTCTTC
TRBJ2-5 . TRBD2 TRBV9 CASSTPWGEGPETQYF TGTGCCAGCAGCACCCCCTGGGGGGAGGGCCCCGAGACCCAGTACTTC
TRBJ1-3 once . TRBV5-4 CASSLEQPGSGNTIYF TGTGCCAGCAGCTTGGAGCAGCCGGGCTCTGGAAACACCATATATTTT
TRBJ2-5 . TRBD1 TRBV2 CASSVGTGEETQYF TGTGCCAGCAGTGTTGGGACAGGGGAAGAGACCCAGTACTTC
TRBJ1-1 . . TRBV29-1 CSAFLGQGYTEAFF TGCAGCGCCTTCTTGGGGCAGGGTTACACTGAAGCTTTCTTT
TRBJ1-2 . TRBD1 TRBV29-1 CSVPTGGGYGYTF TGCAGCGTTCCGACAGGGGGCGGCTATGGCTACACCTTC
TRBJ1-3 once . TRBV6-1 CATIDRGVNTIYF TGTGCCACCATCGACAGAGGAGTAAACACCATATATTTT
TRBJ1-5 . TRBD1 TRBV30 CAWSTGQGSQPQHF TGTGCCTGGAGTACAGGACAGGGGAGTCAGCCCCAGCATTTT
TRBJ1-5 . . TRBV7-2 CASSLAGLSNQPQHF TGTGCCAGCAGCTTAGCAGGACTAAGCAATCAGCCCCAGCATTTT
TRBJ2-5 . TRBD2 TRBV13 CASSPPTSGRVETQYF TGTGCCAGCAGCCCGCCCACTAGCGGGAGGGTGGAGACCCAGTACTTC
TRBJ2-7 . . TRBV18 CASSPLRETYEQYF TGTGCCAGCTCACCGCTAAGGGAGACCTACGAGCAGTACTTC
TRBJ2-2 few TRBD2 TRBV29-1 CSAIPSGRASTGELFF TGCAGCGCAATTCCTAGCGGGAGGGCCAGCACCGGGGAGCTGTTTTTT
TRBJ1-5 . . TRBV19 CASSIHSRYSNQPQHF TGTGCCAGTAGTATTCACAGTAGATATAGCAATCAGCCCCAGCATTTT
TRBJ2-5 . TRBD1 TRBV7-6 CASSLDRGNQETQYF TGTGCCAGCAGCTTAGACAGGGGGAACCAAGAGACCCAGTACTTC
TRBJ2-3 . TRBD1 TRBV15 CATRVQGANTQYF TGTGCCACCCGGGTCCAGGGGGCGAATACGCAGTATTTT
TRBJ2-4 . . TRBV2 CASSRQILAKNIQYF TGTGCCAGCAGTCGACAGATCCTAGCCAAAAACATTCAGTACTTC
TRBJ1-5 once TRBD1 TRBV13 CASSLGQGKQPQHF TGTGCCAGCAGCCTAGGACAGGGGAAGCAGCCCCAGCATTTT
TRBJ2-2 . TRBD1 TRBV5-1 CASSLQPGTANTGELFF TGCGCCAGCAGCTTGCAACCCGGGACAGCTAACACCGGGGAGCTGTTTTTT
TRBJ1-1 . TRBD1 TRBV5-4 CASRAGTGIEGTEAFF TGTGCCAGCAGGGCCGGGACAGGGATTGAGGGGACTGAAGCTTTCTTT
TRBJ1-5 . . TRBV11-1 CASSSGTTWGTNQPQHF TGTGCCAGCAGCTCTGGGACAACCTGGGGCACCAATCAGCCCCAGCATTTT
TRBJ1-1 . . TRBV5-1 CASSLDRENTEAFF TGCGCCAGCAGCTTGGACAGAGAGAACACTGAAGCTTTCTTT
TRBJ1-5 . TRBD1 TRBV28 CASSLFGQGDQPQHF TGTGCCAGCAGTTTATTCGGACAGGGGGATCAGCCCCAGCATTTT
TRBJ2-1 . . TRBV7-2 CASSLAWAPYNEQFF TGTGCCAGCAGCTTAGCTTGGGCCCCATACAATGAGCAGTTCTTC
TRBJ2-7 . . TRBV11-3 CASSLLYEQYF TGTGCCAGCAGCTTACTTTACGAGCAGTACTTC
TRBJ2-1 once TRBD2 TRBV5-1 CASSLVGIVSLAGGTNEQFF TGCGCCAGCAGCTTGGTTGGGATTGTCTCCCTAGCGGGAGGAACCAATGAGCAGTTCTTC
TRBJ2-7 once TRBD2 TRBV30 CAWSKPGTSGRTYEQYF TGTGCCTGGAGTAAACCCGGTACTAGCGGGAGGACCTACGAGCAGTACTTC
TRBJ1-1 . . TRBV5-4 CASSWSTVNTEAFF TGTGCCAGCAGCTGGTCGACAGTGAACACTGAAGCTTTCTTT
TRBJ1-2 . . TRBV5-1 CASSLGSATEGYTF TGCGCCAGCAGCTTGGGATCGGCGACAGAGGGCTACACCTTC
TRBJ2-1 . . TRBV6-5 CASSYSKAGEQFF TGTGCCAGCAGTTACTCGAAGGCAGGTGAGCAGTTCTTC
TRBJ2-1 . . TRBV7-2 CASSLEADNTNEQFF TGTGCCAGCAGCTTAGAAGCGGATAATACTAATGAGCAGTTCTTC